Below are 6 T cell receptor beta chains sequenced from a single sample in a study of T cell responses to AZD1222 COVID-19 vaccine. Assay: immunoSEQ multiplex PCR; the TCRdb copy retains only in-frame clones and omits some. Counted here are about 210,000 clones, approximately 94% occurring once; the ten biggest clones make up 1.7%. The sequencing used peripheral blood, collected 28 days after the second dose of the MenACWY control vaccine. These receptors came from an adult who received the MenACWY meningococcal vaccine as a control.

This chain uses TRBV5-1 with TRBJ2-7, with TRBD1 matching over 10 bases. V gave up 4 bases and J gave up 0 bases; unmatched junction bases: 13. The CDR3 loop spans 18 amino acids. Germline V CDR1 and CDR2: SGHRS, YFSETQ. The CDR3 protein is CASSGTGAHRDYSYEQYF. Here the CDR3 DNA reads TGCGCCAGCAGCGGGACAGGGGCCCACCGGGACTACTCCTACGAGCAGTACTTC.

The rearrangement links TRBV19 to TRBJ1-5; D is uncertain. The germline gives CDR1 LNHDA, CDR2 SQIVND (reference sequence). V was cut by 2 bases and J by 2 bases, with 16 bases left in between. The CDR3 loop spans 17 amino acids. This chain's CDR3 is CASSIQAVGARNQPQHF. CDR3 nucleotide sequence: TGTGCCAGTAGTATACAGGCAGTGGGCGCGCGCAATCAGCCCCAGCATTTT.

The V gene is TRBV28, the J gene TRBJ1-2; D remains unclear. Trimming took off 3 bases at V and 8 bases at J, with 13 bases between the two ends. The germline gives CDR1 MDHEN, CDR2 SYDVKM. This CDR3 is 13 amino acids long. The CDR3 sequence: CASSLARIEGYTF. The CDR3 DNA reads TGTGCCAGCAGTTTGGCCAGGATCGAAGGCTACACCTTC.

The chain joins TRBV30 to TRBJ2-2; 7 bases are a match to TRBD1. From germline, CDR1 is GTSNPN and CDR2 SVGIG (reference sequence). The CDR3 has 15 residues. V lost 4 bases, J lost 1 base, and 6 bases stayed unmatched. The DNA of the CDR3 is TGTGCCTGGACCTTGGACAGGAGGAACACCGGGGAGCTGTTTTTT. Protein: CAWTLDRRNTGELFF.

The chain couples TRBV2 to TRBJ2-3; a possible D gene is TRBD1 (5 bases). V was trimmed by 2 bases and J by 4 bases, leaving 7 bases between them. This CDR3 spans 13 amino acids. Germline assignment: CDR1 SNHLY and CDR2 FYNNEI. The CDR3 here is CASSEQGADTQYF. CDR3 DNA: TGTGCCAGCAGTGAACAGGGCGCAGATACGCAGTATTTT.

The chain joins TRBV7-9 to TRBJ2-5, with unresolved D. V was pared by 2 bases and J by 5 bases, with 9 bases between. Per the germline V gene, CDR1 is SEHNR and CDR2 is FQNEAQ (reference sequence). The CDR3 is 13 amino acids. For the CDR3, the DNA is TGTGCCAGCAGCTTACTCCTTGTCGAGACCCAGTACTTC. Protein product: CASSLLLVETQYF.